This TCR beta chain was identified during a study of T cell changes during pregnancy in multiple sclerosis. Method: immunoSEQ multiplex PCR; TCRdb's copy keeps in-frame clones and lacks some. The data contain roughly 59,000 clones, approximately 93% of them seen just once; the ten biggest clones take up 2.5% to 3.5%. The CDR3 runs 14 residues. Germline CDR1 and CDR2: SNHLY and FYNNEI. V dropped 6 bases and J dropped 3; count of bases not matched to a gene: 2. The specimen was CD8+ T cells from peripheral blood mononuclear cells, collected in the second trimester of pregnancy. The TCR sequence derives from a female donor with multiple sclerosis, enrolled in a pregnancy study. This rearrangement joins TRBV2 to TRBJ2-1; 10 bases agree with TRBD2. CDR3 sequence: CASRIAGGYNEQFF. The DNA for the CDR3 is TGTGCCAGCAGGATAGCGGGAGGCTACAATGAGCAGTTCTTC. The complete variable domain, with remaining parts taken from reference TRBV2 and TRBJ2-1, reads EPEVTQTPSHQVTQMGQEVILRCVPISNHLYFYWYRQILGQKVEFLVSFYNNEISEKSEIFDDQFSVERPDGSNFTLKIRSTKLEDSAMYFCASRIAGGYNEQFFGPGTRLTVL.